The 6 T cell receptor beta chains below all came from one sample that was sequenced in a study of blood T cell repertoires in COVID-19. The data were produced by immunoSEQ multiplex PCR, yet TCRdb's version contains in-frame clones alone and is incomplete. This table holds 89,000 or so clones, about 96% found once. The sample taken for sequencing was peripheral blood. The origin of the receptors is a human donor with active COVID-19. The donor label of this sample is uncertain.

The chain carries TRBV5-5 and TRBJ1-2, with 7 bases aligning to TRBD1. Unmatched junction bases numbered 3, after V lost 5 bases and J lost 2 bases. This CDR3 is 13 amino acids long. Germline V gives CDR1 SGHKS, CDR2 YYEKEE (reference sequence). CDR3 sequence reads: CASRPQGNYGYTF. In DNA, the CDR3 is TGTGCCAGCAGACCACAGGGGAACTATGGCTACACCTTC.

This clone was detected only a few times. The J gene is TRBJ1-5, the V gene TRBV6-5; possible D gene TRBD1, 5 bases. The V gene lost 0 bases and the J gene lost 5 bases, with 5 bases spanning the gap. The CDR3 totals 13 residues. Germline V gene sequence: CDR1 MNHEY, CDR2 SVGAGI. For the CDR3, the DNA is TGTGCCAGCAGTTACTCAGGGGATCAGCCCCAGCATTTT. Its translation is CASSYSGDQPQHF.

This clone was recorded only once. The chain couples TRBV5-1 to TRBJ1-5; D is undetermined. The CDR3 extends over 14 amino acids. Germline values: CDR1 SGHRS, CDR2 YFSETQ. The V end was cut by 4 bases, the J end by 2 bases, with 10 bases between. The CDR3 bases are TGCGCCAGCAGCAATGTACCGGGCAATCAGCCCCAGCATTTT. Residues: CASSNVPGNQPQHF.

The V and J genes are TRBV11-3 and TRBJ2-7; no firm D call. Trimming removed 0 bases from V and 7 bases from J, with 10 bases in between. The CDR3 sequence is 13 residues long. Germline V gene lookup returns CDR1 SGHNT and CDR2 YENEEA. This CDR3 reads CASSLDPPQEQYF. The CDR3 bases are TGTGCCAGCAGCTTAGATCCTCCGCAGGAGCAGTACTTC.

This chain links TRBV6-5 with TRBJ1-5, with 8 bases matching TRBD1. The CDR3 extends over 16 amino acids. In germline, CDR1 is MNHEY, CDR2 SVGAGI. The trim removed 4 bases at V and 2 bases at J, leaving 7 bases unmatched. This CDR3 reads CASSSSPTGGNQPQHF. CDR3 nucleotide sequence: TGTGCCAGCAGTTCTTCACCGACAGGGGGCAATCAGCCCCAGCATTTT.

In nucleotides, the CDR3 is TGCGCCAGCAGCCAAGGCAAGGTCTACGTGGAAGACATGCAGAACACTGAAGCTTTCTTT. This gives the protein CASSQGKVYVEDMQNTEAFF. The chain couples TRBV4-1 to TRBJ1-1; no reliable D call. The germline gives CDR1 MGHRA, CDR2 YSYEKL. Trimming took off 1 base at V and 1 base at J, with 25 bases between the two ends. The CDR3 totals 20 residues.